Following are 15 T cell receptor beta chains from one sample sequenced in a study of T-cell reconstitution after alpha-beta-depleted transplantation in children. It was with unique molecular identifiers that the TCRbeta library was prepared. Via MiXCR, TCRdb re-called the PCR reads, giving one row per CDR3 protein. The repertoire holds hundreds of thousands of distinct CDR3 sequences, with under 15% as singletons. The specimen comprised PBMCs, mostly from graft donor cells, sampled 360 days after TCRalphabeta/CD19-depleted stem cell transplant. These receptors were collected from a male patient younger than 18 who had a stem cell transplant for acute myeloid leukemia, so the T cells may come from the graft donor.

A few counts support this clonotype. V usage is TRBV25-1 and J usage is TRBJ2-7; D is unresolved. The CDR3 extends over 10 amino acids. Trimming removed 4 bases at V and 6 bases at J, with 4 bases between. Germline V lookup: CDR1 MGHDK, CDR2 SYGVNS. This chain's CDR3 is CASSGIEQYF. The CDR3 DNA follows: TGTGCCAGCAGTGGTATCGAGCAGTACTTC.

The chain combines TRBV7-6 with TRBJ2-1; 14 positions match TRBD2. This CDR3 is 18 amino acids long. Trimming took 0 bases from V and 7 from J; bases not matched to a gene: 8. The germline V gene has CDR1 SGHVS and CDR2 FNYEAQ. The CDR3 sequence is CASSLAPGTSGRWNEQFF. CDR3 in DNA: TGTGCCAGCAGCTTAGCGCCGGGGACTAGCGGGAGATGGAATGAGCAGTTCTTC.

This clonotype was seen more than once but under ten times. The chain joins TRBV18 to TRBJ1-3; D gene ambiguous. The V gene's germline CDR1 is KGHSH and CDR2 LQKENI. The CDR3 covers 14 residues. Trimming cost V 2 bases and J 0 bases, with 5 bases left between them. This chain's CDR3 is CASSPGPSGNTIYF. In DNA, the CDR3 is TGTGCCAGCTCACCAGGACCCTCTGGAAACACCATATATTTT. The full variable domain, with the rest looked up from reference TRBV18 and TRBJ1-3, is NAGVMQNPRHLVRRRGQEARLRCSPMKGHSHVYWYRQLPEEGLKFMVYLQKENIIDESGMPKERFSAEFPKEGPSILRIQQVVRGDSAAYFCASSPGPSGNTIYFGEGSWLTVV.

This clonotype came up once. CDR3 protein: CSASLPGLNTEAFF. As DNA, the CDR3 is TGCAGTGCTAGCTTACCCGGCCTGAACACTGAAGCTTTCTTT. The J gene is TRBJ1-1, the V gene TRBV20-1; D remains unclear. The V gene's germline CDR1 is DFQATT and CDR2 SNEGSKA (reference sequence). Trimming stripped 3 bases from V and 0 bases from J, with 11 bases between. This CDR3 spans 14 amino acids.

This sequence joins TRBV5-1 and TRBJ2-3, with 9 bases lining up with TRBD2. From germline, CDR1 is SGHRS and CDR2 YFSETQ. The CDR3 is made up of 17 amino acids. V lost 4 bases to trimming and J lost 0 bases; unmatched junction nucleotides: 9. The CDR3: CASSLQLAGPSTDTQYF. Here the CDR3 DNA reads TGCGCCAGCAGCCTACAACTAGCGGGTCCTAGCACAGATACGCAGTATTTT. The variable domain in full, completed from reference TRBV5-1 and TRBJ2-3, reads KAGVTQTPRYLIKTRGQQVTLSCSPISGHRSVSWYQQTPGQGLQFLFEYFSETQRNKGNFPGRFSGRQFSNSRSEMNVSTLELGDSALYLCASSLQLAGPSTDTQYFGPGTRLTVL.

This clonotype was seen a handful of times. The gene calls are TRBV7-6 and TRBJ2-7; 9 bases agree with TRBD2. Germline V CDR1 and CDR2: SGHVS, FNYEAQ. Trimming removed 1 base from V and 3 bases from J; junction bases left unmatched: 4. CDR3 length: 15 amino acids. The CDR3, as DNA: TGTGCCAGCAGCTTAGATAGCGGGAGTAACTACGAGCAGTACTTC. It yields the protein CASSLDSGSNYEQYF. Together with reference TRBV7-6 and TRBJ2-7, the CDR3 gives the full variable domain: GAGVSQSPRYKVTKRGQDVALRCDPISGHVSLYWYRQALGQGPEFLTYFNYEAQQDKSGLPNDRFSAERPEGSISTLTIQRTEQRDSAMYRCASSLDSGSNYEQYFGPGTRLTVT.

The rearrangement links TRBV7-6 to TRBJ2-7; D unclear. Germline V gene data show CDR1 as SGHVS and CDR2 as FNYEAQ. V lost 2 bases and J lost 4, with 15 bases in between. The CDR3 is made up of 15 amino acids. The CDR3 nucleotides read TGTGCCAGCAGCTTATATCTGGCCCAAGGATACGAGCAGTACTTC. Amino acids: CASSLYLAQGYEQYF.

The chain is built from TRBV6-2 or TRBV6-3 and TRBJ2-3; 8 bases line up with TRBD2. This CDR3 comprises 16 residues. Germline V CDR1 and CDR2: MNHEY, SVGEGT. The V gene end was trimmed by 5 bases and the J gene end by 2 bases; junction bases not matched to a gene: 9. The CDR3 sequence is CASSRFTGGLTDTQYF. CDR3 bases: TGTGCCAGCAGTCGTTTTACGGGAGGGCTCACAGATACGCAGTATTTT.

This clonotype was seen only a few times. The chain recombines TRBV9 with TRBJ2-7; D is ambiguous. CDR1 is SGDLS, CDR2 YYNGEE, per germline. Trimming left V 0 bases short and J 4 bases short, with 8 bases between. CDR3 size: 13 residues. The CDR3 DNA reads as TGTGCCAGCAGCGTAGCCCCGGCGTACGAGCAGTACTTC. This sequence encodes CASSVAPAYEQYF.

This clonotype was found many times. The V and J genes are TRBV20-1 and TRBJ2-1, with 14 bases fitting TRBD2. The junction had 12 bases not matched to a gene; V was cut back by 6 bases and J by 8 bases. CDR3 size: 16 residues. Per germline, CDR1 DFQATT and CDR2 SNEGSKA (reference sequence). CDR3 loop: CSAVPGLAGEVDEQFF. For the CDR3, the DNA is TGCAGTGCCGTCCCGGGACTAGCGGGAGAAGTTGATGAGCAGTTCTTC.

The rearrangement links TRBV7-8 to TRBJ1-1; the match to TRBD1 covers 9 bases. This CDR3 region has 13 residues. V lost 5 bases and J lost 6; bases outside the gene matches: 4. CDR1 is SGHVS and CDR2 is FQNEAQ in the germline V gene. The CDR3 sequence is CASSPGQGSEAFF. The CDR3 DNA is TGTGCCAGCAGCCCCGGACAGGGGTCTGAAGCTTTCTTT.

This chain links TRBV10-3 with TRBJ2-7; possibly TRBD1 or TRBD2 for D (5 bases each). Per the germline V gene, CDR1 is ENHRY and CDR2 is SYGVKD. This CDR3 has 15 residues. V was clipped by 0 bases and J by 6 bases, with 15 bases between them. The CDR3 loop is CAISESTRGRGEQYF. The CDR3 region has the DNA TGTGCCATCAGTGAGTCGACGAGGGGACGGGGCGAGCAGTACTTC.

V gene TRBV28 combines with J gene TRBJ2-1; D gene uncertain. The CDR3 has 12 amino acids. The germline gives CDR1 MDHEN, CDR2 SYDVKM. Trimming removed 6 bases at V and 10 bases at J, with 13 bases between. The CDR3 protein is CASSAKVREQFF. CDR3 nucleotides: TGTGCCAGCAGCGCCAAGGTTAGGGAGCAGTTCTTC. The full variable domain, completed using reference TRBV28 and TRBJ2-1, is DVKVTQSSRYLVKRTGEKVFLECVQDMDHENMFWYRQDPGLGLRLIYFSYDVKMKEKGDIPEGYSVSREKKERFSLILESASTNQTSMYLCASSAKVREQFFGPGTRLTVL.

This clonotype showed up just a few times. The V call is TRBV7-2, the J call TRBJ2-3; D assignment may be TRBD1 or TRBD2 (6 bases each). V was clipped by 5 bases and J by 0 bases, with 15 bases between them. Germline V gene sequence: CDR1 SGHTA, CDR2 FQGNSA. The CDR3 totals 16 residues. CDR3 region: CASSHNQGTSTDTQYF. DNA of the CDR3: TGTGCCAGCAGCCATAACCAGGGGACTAGCACAGATACGCAGTATTTT.

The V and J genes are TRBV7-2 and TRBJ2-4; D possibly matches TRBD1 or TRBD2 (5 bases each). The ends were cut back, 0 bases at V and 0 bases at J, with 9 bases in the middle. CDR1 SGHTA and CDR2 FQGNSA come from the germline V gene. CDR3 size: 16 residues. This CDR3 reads CASSLAGTLAKNIQYF. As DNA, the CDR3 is TGTGCCAGCAGCTTAGCTGGGACGTTAGCCAAAAACATTCAGTACTTC. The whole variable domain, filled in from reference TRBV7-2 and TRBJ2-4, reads GAGVSQSPSNKVTEKGKDVELRCDPISGHTALYWYRQSLGQGLEFLIYFQGNSAPDKSGLPSDRFSAERTGGSVSTLTIQRTQQEDSAVYLCASSLAGTLAKNIQYFGAGTRLSVL.